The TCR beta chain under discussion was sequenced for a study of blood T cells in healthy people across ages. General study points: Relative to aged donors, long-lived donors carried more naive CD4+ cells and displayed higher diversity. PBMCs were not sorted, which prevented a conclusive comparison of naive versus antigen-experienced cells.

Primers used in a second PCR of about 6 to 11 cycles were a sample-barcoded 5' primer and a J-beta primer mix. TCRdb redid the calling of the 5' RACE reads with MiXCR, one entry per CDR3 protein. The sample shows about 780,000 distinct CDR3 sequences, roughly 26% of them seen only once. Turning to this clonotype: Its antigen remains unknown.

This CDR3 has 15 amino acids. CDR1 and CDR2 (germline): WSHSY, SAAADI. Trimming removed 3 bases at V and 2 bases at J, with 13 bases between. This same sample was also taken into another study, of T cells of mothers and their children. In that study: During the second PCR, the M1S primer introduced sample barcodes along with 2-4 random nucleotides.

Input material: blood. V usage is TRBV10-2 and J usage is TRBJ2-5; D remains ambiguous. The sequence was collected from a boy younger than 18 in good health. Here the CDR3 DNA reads TGCGCCAGCAGTGACCGTCCGGTTAGTCAAGAGACCCAGTACTTC. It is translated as CASSDRPVSQETQYF.